These 16 T cell receptor beta chains were all obtained from the same sample, sequenced in a study of blood T cell repertoires in COVID-19. The protocol was immunoSEQ multiplex PCR, while the TCRdb copy is restricted to in-frame clones and leaves out a portion. The repertoire includes about 160,000 clones, over 80% of them detected once, and 9.1% sits in the top ten. Source material: peripheral blood. These receptors all stem from a woman of 80 years or more with active or convalescent COVID-19.

This clone was seen a handful of times. The chain joins TRBV6-5 to TRBJ1-2; possible D gene TRBD1, 6 bases. In germline, CDR1 is MNHEY, CDR2 SVGAGI. The CDR3 has 15 residues. Trimming cost V 5 bases and J 0 bases, with 13 bases left between them. In DNA form, the CDR3 reads TGTGCCAGCAGTCAGGGGATCGGAGCTAACTATGGCTACACCTTC. As protein: CASSQGIGANYGYTF.

In this sample, this clone turned up a few times. This chain uses TRBV6-5 with TRBJ1-2; 9 bases match TRBD1. This CDR3 comprises 13 residues. Per the germline V gene, CDR1 is MNHEY and CDR2 is SVGAGI. Losses at the gene ends were 6 bases for V and 5 bases for J; bases not matched to a gene: 4. CDR3 DNA sequence: TGTGCCAGCAGGAGGGACAGGGATTATGGCTACACCTTC. Translation gives CASRRDRDYGYTF.

CDR3 bases: TGTGCCAGCAGCCTGAGGCCGACTAGCGGGGGGGCTGGGGCCAACGTCCTGACTTTC. It encodes CASSLRPTSGGAGANVLTF. The chain links TRBV9 to TRBJ2-6; TRBD2 matches at 14 bases. Germline CDR1 reads SGDLS; CDR2 reads YYNGEE. The CDR3 extends over 19 amino acids. The V and J ends lost 4 bases and 2 bases, in that order; junction bases with no gene match: 8.

The chain employs TRBV24-1 and TRBJ1-2, with 7 bases matching TRBD1. Germline CDR1 KGHDR, CDR2 SFDVKD. V shed 4 bases, J shed 6 bases, and the junction held 4 bases outside the gene matches. The CDR3 runs to 13 residues. The CDR3 DNA reads as TGTGCCACCAGTGACAACAGGGGCGATGGCTACACCTTC. Amino acids: CATSDNRGDGYTF.

The gene calls are TRBV28 and TRBJ2-5; no reliable D call. The V gene's germline CDR1 is MDHEN and CDR2 SYDVKM. This CDR3 has 15 amino acids. Trimming took 4 bases from V and 5 from J, leaving 17 bases between them. The CDR3 bases are TGTGCCAGCAGTTCCCCCATGCCCTCGAGGGAGACCCAGTACTTC. This gives the protein CASSSPMPSRETQYF.

The chain links TRBV9 to TRBJ2-3; 14 nucleotides match TRBD2. With 7 bases clipped from V and 2 bases from J, the junction kept 3 bases outside the gene matches. This CDR3 has 15 amino acids. From germline, CDR1 is SGDLS and CDR2 YYNGEE. This CDR3 is CASGLAGGDTDTQYF. CDR3 nucleotide sequence: TGTGCCAGCGGACTAGCGGGGGGCGACACAGATACGCAGTATTTT.

V usage is TRBV7-2 and J usage is TRBJ2-5; TRBD2 might be the D (7 bases). In germline, CDR1 is SGHTA, CDR2 FQGNSA. V lost 6 bases and J 5 bases, leaving 22 bases between the germline ends. There are 16 residues in the CDR3. The CDR3 loop is CASRPPVGGGSETQYF. Here the CDR3 DNA reads TGTGCCAGCAGACCTCCCGTGGGGGGGGGCAGTGAGACCCAGTACTTC.

The chain uses TRBV11-2 and TRBJ1-1; no definite D call. The CDR3 length is 13 residues. The V end was cut by 6 bases, the J end by 6 bases, with 14 bases between. Germline CDR1 is SGHAT and CDR2 is FQNNGV. CDR3: CASRDLMRAEAFF. In DNA, the CDR3 is TGTGCCAGCAGAGACCTAATGAGGGCTGAAGCTTTCTTT.

This chain joins TRBV20-1 and TRBJ1-2; no clear D. Germline CDR1 reads DFQATT; CDR2 reads SNEGSKA (reference sequence). CDR3 length equals 14 residues. The ends were cut back, 3 bases at V and 4 bases at J, with 15 bases in the middle. DNA for the CDR3: TGCAGTGCTAGTCCGGAGGGTTCGGGCTATGGCTACACCTTC. Its translation is CSASPEGSGYGYTF.

This chain uses TRBV5-4 with TRBJ2-1; the match to TRBD2 covers 7 bases. CDR3 length: 15 amino acids. Trimming removed 2 bases from V and 4 bases from J; junction bases left unmatched: 6. CDR1 SGHNT and CDR2 YYREEE come from the germline V gene (reference sequence). CDR3 sequence reads: CASSFEAGKYNEQFF. The CDR3 DNA follows: TGTGCCAGCAGCTTCGAAGCGGGGAAATACAATGAGCAGTTCTTC.

The V and J genes are TRBV29-1 and TRBJ2-2; possibly TRBD1 for D (5 bases). CDR1 is SQVTM, CDR2 ANQGSEA, per germline. V was trimmed by 6 bases and J by 0 bases, leaving 8 bases between them. CDR3 length: 13 residues. The CDR3 DNA reads TGCAGCGTGGACATATCGAACACCGGGGAGCTGTTTTTT. As protein: CSVDISNTGELFF.

CDR3 bases: TGTGCCAGCTCATTTGGGACTAGCGGGGTTTACGAGCAGTACTTC. As protein: CASSFGTSGVYEQYF. V gene TRBV18 combines with J gene TRBJ2-7; TRBD2 agrees at 13 bases. CDR1 and CDR2 from the germline V gene are KGHSH and LQKENI. With 5 bases clipped from V and 4 bases from J, the junction kept 5 bases outside the gene matches. This CDR3 has 15 residues.

The gene calls are TRBV4-2 and TRBJ1-6; 9 bases agree with TRBD1. The CDR3 is 19 amino acids. Trimming cost V 5 bases and J 0 bases; bases outside gene matches: 11. The germline CDR1 and CDR2 sequences are LGHNA and YNFKEQ. The CDR3 bases are TGTGCCAGCAGCGGGACAGGGATTCTTTTTAGCTCCTATAATTCACCCCTCCACTTT. Translation gives CASSGTGILFSSYNSPLHF.

The chain employs TRBV18 and TRBJ1-1; D may be TRBD1 (6 bases). Trimming cost V 1 base and J 5 bases, with 17 bases left between them. CDR1 is KGHSH, CDR2 LQKENI, per germline. This CDR3 comprises 16 residues. The CDR3 nucleotides read TGTGCCAGCTCACCACAGCGCGGAGGGGGGGAGACTGAAGCTTTCTTT. It encodes CASSPQRGGGETEAFF.

Written as DNA, the CDR3 is TGCGCCAGCAGCCAAGATCGGGCGGGGACCGGGGAGCTGTTTTTT. Amino acids: CASSQDRAGTGELFF. The J gene is TRBJ2-2, the V gene TRBV4-3, with D perhaps TRBD2 (6 bases). CDR3 length: 15 residues. Trimming took 0 bases from V and 5 from J, leaving 10 bases between them. The germline V gene has CDR1 LGHNA and CDR2 YSLEER.

This chain uses TRBV7-2 with TRBJ2-1; D ambiguous. Trimming cost V 5 bases and J 5 bases, with 10 bases left between them. Germline CDR1 reads SGHTA; CDR2 reads FQGNSA. CDR3 size: 13 residues. CDR3 loop: CASSPTADNEQFF. CDR3 nucleotides: TGTGCCAGCAGCCCTACAGCTGACAATGAGCAGTTCTTC.